Presented here are 3 T cell receptor beta chains from one specimen sequenced in a study of patients and donors after allogeneic stem cell transplantation. MiXCR was run by TCRdb on the RT-PCR reads, yielding one entry per CDR3 protein. The table includes fewer than 180,000 distinct CDR3 sequences, about 36% detected once. Sequencing used blood, either unsorted or a sorted T cell fraction (not recorded which). Receptor source: a human donor who was either an allogeneic HSCT recipient or a stem cell or donor lymphocyte infusion donor (not recorded which). It is not recorded whose cells these are; they may come from a transplant donor.

This clonotype was counted once. The chain carries TRBV27 and TRBJ1-3; D not certain. This CDR3 contains 11 residues. The ends were cut back, 8 bases at V and 4 bases at J, with 6 bases in the middle. Looked up from germline, CDR1 is MNHEY and CDR2 is SMNVEV (reference sequence). This CDR3 reads CASQAGNTIYF. CDR3 nucleotides: TGTGCCAGCCAGGCCGGAAACACCATATATTTT.

The V gene is TRBV12-3 or TRBV12-4, the J gene TRBJ2-7, with a possible D match to TRBD1 (6 bases). V shed 5 bases and J shed 3 bases, with 17 bases lying between them. The CDR3 has 15 amino acids. The CDR3 region is CASSPPGLRGYEQYF. CDR3 coding DNA: TGTGCCAGCAGTCCCCCCGGGCTCAGGGGCTACGAGCAGTACTTC.

The rearrangement joins TRBV12-3 or TRBV12-4 to TRBJ1-6; D ambiguous. This CDR3 is built from 16 residues. V was shortened by 0 bases and J by 5 bases, with 11 bases between the two germline ends. The CDR3: CASSLALGTDNSPLHF. The CDR3 DNA reads as TGTGCCAGCAGTTTAGCGCTGGGCACGGATAATTCACCCCTCCACTTT.